Presented here are 7 T cell receptor beta chains from one specimen sequenced in a study of tumor-infiltrating lymphocytes in primary liver carcinoma. Co-extracted RNA and DNA came from 20-30 mg of unsorted bulk tissue. A primer matching the constant region was used to make TCR beta cDNA from 500 to 650 ng of total RNA. It was through three nested multiplex PCR rounds of slightly modified ARM-PCR that TCR beta libraries arose. PCR rounds one and two used TRBV1-TRBV30 forward primers with a C-beta reverse primer for roughly 9 cycles each. Each CDR3 protein is one row after TCRdb ran MiXCR on the multiplex PCR reads. The table includes about 210,000 distinct CDR3 sequences, approximately 80% detected once. Sequencing was done on a sample of tumor tissue from primary liver carcinoma. These receptors originate from a man between 35 and 55 years old with primary liver carcinoma and hepatitis B virus infection.

As for this clonotype: A junction boundary mismatches the germline segment, possibly from a read error. The rearrangement uses TRBV30 and TRBJ2-7; 8 positions agree with TRBD2. The CDR3 has 17 residues. Germline CDR1 is GTSNPN and CDR2 is SVGIG (reference sequence). The CDR3 sequence: CTWSVIHAGGYYSEQYF. CDR3 DNA: TGTACCTGGAGTGTAATACACGCGGGGGGCTACTACAGCGAGCAGTACTTC.

About this clonotype itself: The junction departs from the called germline gene at one end, perhaps through a read error. The V call is TRBV11-2, the J call TRBJ2-3; unclear D gene. This CDR3 spans 14 amino acids. Germline V gene lookup returns CDR1 SGHAT and CDR2 FQNNGV. CDR3 region: CASNPPDRADTQYF. The CDR3 DNA reads as TGTGCCAGCAACCCCCCGGACCGGGCAGATACCCAGTATTTT.

Comment on this clonotype: Sequence at one end of the junction differs from germline and may be a read error. The chain carries TRBV12-3 or TRBV12-4 and TRBJ2-1, with 8 bases identical to TRBD2. CDR3 length: 17 residues. The CDR3 region has the DNA TGTGCCAGCATCAAAAACACCCCGGGACTAGTGGCCAATGAGCAGTTGTTC. Translating it yields CASIKNTPGLVANEQLF.

This clonotype turned up a few times. One end of the junction is discordant with germline, which a read error may explain. The V and J genes are TRBV11-2 and TRBJ2-5; D not resolved. The CDR3 sequence is 15 residues long. Germline V gene sequence: CDR1 SGHAT, CDR2 FQNNGV. In nucleotides, the CDR3 is TGTGCCAACAGCTTAACTCCCCATGACGGAGAGACCCAGTACTTC. It encodes CANSLTPHDGETQYF.

This clonotype was counted once. The germline gene is not matched at one end of the junction; a read error may be the cause. The rearrangement links TRBV4-2 to TRBJ1-1; D not resolved. Germline V CDR1 and CDR2: LGHNA, YNFKEQ. The CDR3 spans 14 residues. This CDR3 reads CVSSRDPMNTEAFF. For the CDR3, the DNA is TGTGTCAGCAGCCGAGATCCCATGAACACTGAAGCTTTCTTT.

This clonotype showed up just a few times. The gene calls are TRBV5-1 and TRBJ2-7; a possible D gene is TRBD2 (6 bases). The CDR3 is 14 amino acids. CDR1 is SGHRS, CDR2 YFSETQ, per germline. V lost 0 bases and J 7 bases, leaving 14 bases between the germline ends. The CDR3 loop is CASSLGPGGYEQYF. For the CDR3, the DNA is TGCGCCAGCAGCTTGGGGCCAGGAGGGTATGAGCAGTACTTC. The variable domain in full, with the rest retrieved from reference TRBV5-1 and TRBJ2-7, is KAGVTQTPRYLIKTRGQQVTLSCSPISGHRSVSWYQQTPGQGLQFLFEYFSETQRNKGNFPGRFSGRQFSNSRSEMNVSTLELGDSALYLCASSLGPGGYEQYFGPGTRLTVT.

For this clonotype: One end of the junction varies from germline; a read error may be responsible. The chain joins TRBV6-2 or TRBV6-3 to TRBJ1-2, with D perhaps TRBD1 (6 bases). The CDR3 runs to 16 residues. CDR1 is MNHEY and CDR2 is SVGEGT in the germline V gene. CDR3 region: CASSGSEQGVNYGYTF. The CDR3 DNA is TGTGCCAGCAGCGGAAGTGAACAGGGCGTTAACTATGGTTACACCTTC.